A single TCR beta chain is shown here with its context. Its antigen is unknown. The record has no base qualities; no much larger clone is one base away. Genomic DNA was isolated from the sorted cells so that the TCRbeta CDR3 region could be sequenced. The immunoSEQ Assay was used to sequence the TCRbeta CDR3 regions. TCRdb took over this immuneACCESS table, retaining in-frame rearrangements with V and J assigned. Such tables are incomplete; in checked studies, under half of the missing clones stem from an unresolved V gene, and the remainder is unexplained. This sample has roughly 63,000 clones in its table, and 80% to 90% of those were observed once. The ten largest make up around 11% of the sample. This sample was included in a study of OX40 agonist ivuxolimab in advanced cancers. Background on the whole study: The costimulatory receptor OX40 (CD134) was targeted by ivuxolimab, a fully human IgG2 agonistic monoclonal antibody. Patients were allowed to have had prior anti-PD-1, anti-PD-L1 or anti-CTLA-4 therapy, and roughly 40% of the dose-escalation patients had been treated with checkpoint inhibitors. The point of sequencing TCRbeta in the periphery was to test whether ivuxolimab changed TCR sequence diversity and drove clonal T-cell expansion. Intravenous ivuxolimab was administered to patients every 2 weeks at six dose levels: 0.01, 0.1, 0.3, 1.5, 3 and 10 mg/kg. The dose-escalation cohort was almost 85% male with a mean age of about 60 years, ranging from 23 to 79. Of the roughly 51 dose-escalation patients, hepatocellular carcinoma was present in approximately 20, melanoma in about 15, renal cell carcinoma in 9 and head and neck cancer in 9. Three dose-escalation patients achieved partial responses, one with hepatocellular carcinoma and two with cutaneous melanoma. The paper reports the monotherapy dose-escalation portion (N = 52 patients) of the phase I ivuxolimab trial.

The trial excluded patients who had a history of autoimmune disease or who were on systemic immunosuppression. Peripheral blood for TCR sequencing was drawn from every dose cohort at baseline, at cycle 4 day 1 and at cycle 7 day 1. The samples were drawn from a first-in-human, open-label, multicenter phase I dose-escalation trial of ivuxolimab. The trial enrolled adults with locally advanced or metastatic head and neck squamous cell, hepatocellular, melanoma or renal cell carcinoma. CD4+ and CD8+ T cells were sorted separately from peripheral blood before TCR sequencing. General study outcomes and caveats: Low levels of normalized T-cell clonal expansion were also shown by some nonresponding patients. Antigen specificity was not determined for the clonally expanded peripheral T cells. At doses from 0.1 to 3.0 mg/kg, clonal expansion was seen in both CD4+ and CD8+ blood T cells between baseline and week 6. After ivuxolimab, CD8+ T cells had more expanded clones than CD4+ T cells on average. Partial responders in the 0.1-3.0 mg/kg groups had among the lowest normalized peripheral clonal expansion, especially among CD8+ T cells.

CDR1 and CDR2 are read off the germline V gene as MGHRA and YSYEKL. Spanning cysteine to phenylalanine, the CDR3 consists of 15 amino acids. The CDR3 DNA has 45 bases and is translated from base 1. The specimen was CD4+ or CD8+ T cells sorted from blood, collected in a trial of the OX40 agonist ivuxolimab. This sequence originates from an adult with an advanced solid tumor such as melanoma, head and neck, liver or kidney cancer. In this chain, TRBV4-1 is recombined with TRBJ2-5, and TRBD1 may be the D gene, going by 5 matching bases. With the DNA end fitting TRBJ2-7 better, the J assignment may be wrong. The bases read TGCGCCAGCAGCCCATCAAACGACAGACGGTACGAGCAGTACTTC. The encoded protein is CASSPSNDRRYEQYF.